This paragraph covers one TCR beta chain sequence. Antigen: not known. This entry is derived from a study of cytomegalovirus exposure and HLA in healthy donors. 13 Jbeta primers and 60 Vbeta primers were used for the PCR. Repertoires were generated with immunoSEQ multiplex PCR, while TCRdb's copy carries only in-frame clones and drops some. This sample's table reports 35,000 to 45,000 clones. Per the germline V gene, CDR1 is MNHNS and CDR2 is SASEGT. With V trimmed by 7 bases and J by 4 bases, 6 bases remained unmatched. This CDR3 has 13 residues. Whole-study findings and limits: A few chains linked to CMV were shown in vitro to be specific for CMV antigens. It emerged from a later analysis that several of the most significant clusters appeared to be linked to common viral pathogens.

Sequences were obtained from PBMCs. The V gene is TRBV6-1, the J gene TRBJ1-2; the match to TRBD1 covers 7 bases. The source is a human donor in good health. CDR3: CASKGQRFYGYTF. CDR3 sequence (DNA): TGTGCCAGCAAGGGACAGAGATTCTATGGCTACACCTTC.